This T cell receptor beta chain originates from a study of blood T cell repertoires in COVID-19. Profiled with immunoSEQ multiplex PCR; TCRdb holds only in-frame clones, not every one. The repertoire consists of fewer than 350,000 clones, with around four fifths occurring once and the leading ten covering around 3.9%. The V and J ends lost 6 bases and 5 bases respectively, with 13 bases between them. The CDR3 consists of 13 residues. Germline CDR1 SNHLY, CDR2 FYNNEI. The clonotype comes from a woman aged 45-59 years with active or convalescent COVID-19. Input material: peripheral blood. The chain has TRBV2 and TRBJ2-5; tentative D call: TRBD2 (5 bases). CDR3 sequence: CASRVSGEETQYF. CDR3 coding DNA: TGTGCCAGCAGGGTCAGCGGCGAGGAGACCCAGTACTTC.